Below are 3 T cell receptor beta chains sequenced from a single sample in a study of patients and donors after allogeneic stem cell transplantation (dated by TCRdb to 2018 to 2020). The library was obtained by RT-PCR. Reads for this sample came from a NextSeq 550. The public reads were quality trimmed at Q25 with fastp and then assembled into clones with MiXCR by TCRdb, keeping productive beta chains. Duplicate CDR3 protein sequences are folded into a single record with the most common DNA and genes. The table for this sample lists 400,000 to 500,000 distinct CDR3 sequences; roughly 17% of them were counted only once. Of the sample, less than 8.5% is held by the ten largest clones. Sequencing used blood, either unsorted or a sorted T cell fraction (not recorded which). These receptors all come from a human donor who was either an allogeneic HSCT recipient or a stem cell or donor lymphocyte infusion donor (not recorded which). It is not recorded whose cells these are; they may come from a transplant donor.

V usage is TRBV7-3 and J usage is TRBJ2-1, with D perhaps matching TRBD1 (6 bases). Germline values: CDR1 SGHTA, CDR2 FQGTGA. This CDR3 is 15 amino acids long. Trimming took off 1 base at V and 9 bases at J, with 16 bases between the two ends. The CDR3 DNA reads TGTGCCAGCAGCTTAAGGGGGCAATCCACAGGTGAGCAGTTCTTC. Translated: CASSLRGQSTGEQFF.

The J gene is TRBJ2-5, the V gene TRBV7-3; weak D call: TRBD2 (6 bases). Germline lookup yields CDR1 SGHTA and CDR2 FQGTGA. With 5 bases removed from V and 3 bases from J, the gap between germline ends came to 13 bases. CDR3 length equals 14 residues. CDR3 region: CASSPGGTKETQYF. The CDR3 region has the DNA TGTGCCAGCAGCCCAGGCGGGACCAAAGAGACCCAGTACTTC.

The chain combines TRBV7-9 with TRBJ2-7; TRBD1 agrees at 10 bases. With 4 bases clipped from V and 5 bases from J, the junction kept 8 bases outside the gene matches. The CDR3 runs 15 residues. Germline V gene lookup returns CDR1 SEHNR and CDR2 FQNEAQ (reference sequence). The CDR3, as DNA: TGTGCCAGCAGCTCTCCCGGGACAGGGGACCACGAGCAGTACTTC. Its translation is CASSSPGTGDHEQYF. The full variable domain, rest sourced from reference TRBV7-9 and TRBJ2-7, is DTGVSQNPRHKITKRGQNVTFRCDPISEHNRLYWYRQTLGQGPEFLTYFQNEAQLEKSRLLSDRFSAERPKGSFSTLEIQRTEQGDSAMYLCASSSPGTGDHEQYFGPGTRLTVT.